The present T cell receptor (beta chain) was sequenced within a study of blood T cell repertoires in COVID-19. Study context: Both acute and convalescent COVID-19 samples were obtained from the United States, Italy and Spain. T cells, B-cell-depleted T cells, or PBMCs supplied cDNA or gDNA.

Sequenced by immunoSEQ multiplex PCR; TCRdb stores in-frame clones only, minus some. The top ten hold around 1.7% of the sample, which has around 300,000 clones, around 90% seen once. Ages ranged from about 18 to 100 years, with residence in around 24 US areas. Cohort assignment relied on participant-reported clinical history. Germline V gives CDR1 SGHTA, CDR2 FQGNSA. This CDR3 is built from 15 residues. V lost 4 bases, J lost 6 bases, and 10 bases stayed unmatched. This clone appeared a single time. J is TRBJ1-2 and V is TRBV7-2; TRBD1 agrees at 8 bases. Material for sequencing was PBMCs or T cells enriched from blood (not recorded which). This clonotype originated in a young woman with acute COVID-19. CDR3 protein: CASSSIRDRINGYTF. The CDR3 region has the DNA TGTGCCAGCAGCTCAATCCGGGACAGGATTAATGGCTACACCTTC.